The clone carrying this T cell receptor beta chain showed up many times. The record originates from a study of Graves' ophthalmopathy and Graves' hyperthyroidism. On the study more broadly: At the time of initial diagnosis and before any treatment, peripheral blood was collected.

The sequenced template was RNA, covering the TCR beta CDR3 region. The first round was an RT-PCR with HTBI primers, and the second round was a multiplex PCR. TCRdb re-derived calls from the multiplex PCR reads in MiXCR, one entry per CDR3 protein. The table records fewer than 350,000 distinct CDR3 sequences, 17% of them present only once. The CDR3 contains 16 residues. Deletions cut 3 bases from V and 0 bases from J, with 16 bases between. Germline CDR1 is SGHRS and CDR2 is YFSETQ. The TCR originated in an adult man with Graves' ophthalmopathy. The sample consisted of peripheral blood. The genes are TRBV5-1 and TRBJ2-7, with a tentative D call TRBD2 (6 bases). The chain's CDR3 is CASSSDGGSSSYEQYF. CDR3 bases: TGCGCCAGCAGCTCGGACGGAGGGTCGAGCTCCTACGAGCAGTACTTC.